One and the same sample provided the 10 T cell receptor beta chains below, sequenced in a study of PD-L1 blockade in urothelial cancer (dated 2017 in TCRdb). Reading the label with the study, this specimen's time point is: peripheral blood 6 weeks after treatment start. To prepare the library, the immunoSEQ multiplex PCR assay was applied. Here the immuneACCESS table is served through TCRdb, limited to in-frame sequences with V and J called. Missing clones are a known gap in these copies; in checked studies unresolved V genes cover under half, and the rest lacks a known reason. The sample table lists some 110,000 clones, around nine tenths of them with a count of one. Clones ranked in the top ten supply 1.5% to 2% of the sample. This specimen consisted of PBMCs, obtained around atezolizumab (anti-PD-L1) treatment. The receptors shown here come from a man between 60 and 75 years old with urothelial cancer.

V usage is TRBV2 and J usage is TRBJ2-1; 8 nucleotides match TRBD2. Germline loops: CDR1 SNHLY, CDR2 FYNNEI. This CDR3 region has 14 residues. The ends lost 8 bases at V and 4 bases at J; junction bases unmatched: 7. The CDR3 nucleotides are TGTGCCAGCCTTGGACTAGCCCCTTACAATGAGCAGTTCTTC. Its protein product is CASLGLAPYNEQFF.

The gene calls are TRBV25-1 and TRBJ2-6; possibly TRBD2 for D (5 bases). Germline CDR1 MGHDK, CDR2 SYGVNS. The CDR3 sequence is 15 residues long. Trimming left V 11 bases short and J 0 bases short, with 14 bases between. CDR3 protein: CAGRSHCSGANVLTF. CDR3 bases: TGTGCCGGGAGAAGTCATTGCTCTGGGGCCAACGTCCTGACTTTC. Using reference TRBV25-1 and TRBJ2-6 for the parts outside the CDR3, the full variable domain is EADIYQTPRYLVIGTGKKITLECSQTMGHDKMYWYQQDPGMELHLIHYSYGVNSTEKGDLSSESTVSRIRTEHFPLTLESARPSHTSQYLCAGRSHCSGANVLTFGAGSRLTVL.

The V call is TRBV4-1, the J call TRBJ1-4, with D perhaps matching TRBD1 (6 bases). The CDR3 extends over 15 amino acids. Deletions cut 6 bases from V and 6 bases from J, with 17 bases between. The germline V gene has CDR1 MGHRA and CDR2 YSYEKL. CDR3 sequence (DNA): TGCGCCAGCAGGGAGACCGGGGGGCGGGATGAAAAACTGTTTTTT. Its protein is CASRETGGRDEKLFF.

V is TRBV5-4 and J is TRBJ2-7, with D tentatively TRBD2 (6 bases). The V gene's germline CDR1 is SGHNT and CDR2 YYREEE (reference sequence). The germline V and J ends were trimmed by 5 bases and 5 bases, with 8 bases remaining between them. The length of the CDR3 is 11 residues. As DNA, the CDR3 is TGTGCCAGCAGTTGGGGGGACGAGCAGTACTTC. Translation gives CASSWGDEQYF.

The chain couples TRBV19 to TRBJ1-5; 7 positions agree with TRBD1. Germline CDR1 is LNHDA and CDR2 is SQIVND (reference sequence). Unmatched junction bases numbered 7, after V lost 7 bases and J lost 4 bases. The CDR3 extends over 14 amino acids. The CDR3 bases are TGTGCCAGTAAGAGAGGGGGCCTGAATCAGCCCCAGCATTTT. Amino acid sequence: CASKRGGLNQPQHF.

This chain connects TRBV28 to TRBJ2-7; D perhaps matches TRBD1 (5 bases). The germline V and J ends were trimmed by 3 bases and 3 bases, with 9 bases remaining between them. In germline, CDR1 is MDHEN, CDR2 SYDVKM. The CDR3 sequence is 13 residues long. CDR3 loop: CASSLDIIYEQYF. The CDR3 DNA is TGTGCCAGCAGTTTGGACATAATCTACGAGCAGTACTTC.

V and J are TRBV5-1 and TRBJ2-3, with D perhaps matching TRBD2 (5 bases). Germline V CDR1 and CDR2: SGHRS, YFSETQ. V lost 0 bases, J lost 5 bases, and 13 bases lay in between. The CDR3 consists of 15 residues. Here the CDR3 DNA reads TGCGCCAGCAGCTTGGTAGTGGGAGCTGGAGATACGCAGTATTTT. Its translation is CASSLVVGAGDTQYF.

The V gene is TRBV19, the J gene TRBJ2-7; D is possibly TRBD1 (5 bases). Germline V gene lookup returns CDR1 LNHDA and CDR2 SQIVND (reference sequence). The CDR3 loop spans 13 amino acids. V gave up 3 bases and J gave up 3 bases, with 9 bases separating them. This CDR3 reads CASSMTALYEQYF. The CDR3 nucleotides read TGTGCCAGTAGTATGACAGCCCTCTACGAGCAGTACTTC.

This chain uses TRBV18 with TRBJ2-7; a weak D match, TRBD1 (6 bases). This CDR3 region has 14 residues. Germline V gives CDR1 KGHSH, CDR2 LQKENI. V lost 2 bases to trimming and J lost 4 bases, with 12 bases between them. CDR3 nucleotides: TGTGCCAGCTCACCAATGGACAGCTTGTACGAGCAGTACTTC. It specifies CASSPMDSLYEQYF.

In this sample, this clone turned up once. The V and J genes are TRBV10-3 and TRBJ2-5; 7 bases line up with TRBD2. Trimming removed 4 bases from V and 3 bases from J; junction bases left unmatched: 5. The length of the CDR3 is 14 residues. CDR1 is ENHRY, CDR2 SYGVKD, per germline. This CDR3 is CAISGPSGEETQYF. CDR3 nucleotides: TGTGCCATCAGTGGGCCTAGCGGAGAAGAGACCCAGTACTTC.